Sequencing of this T cell receptor beta chain was carried out in a study of siplizumab effects on memory and regulatory T cells. Overall study findings and caveats: Of the proliferating CD4+ or CD8+ clones, roughly 80-96% lacked a naive or memory phenotype that could be assigned. Among alloreactive clones, only a minor fraction mapped to unstimulated subsets. Naive T cells, seemingly more diverse than memory cells, seemed major alloresponse contributors.

Profiling relied on immunoSEQ multiplex PCR, and the TCRdb table lists in-frame clones only, not all of them. The sample lists 85,000 to 95,000 clones, 94% seen once, with 0.3% in the top ten. Worth noting for this clone: Its specificity is not known.

Germline CDR1 and CDR2: SEHNR and FQNEAQ (reference sequence). The ends were cut back, 1 base at V and 9 bases at J, with 10 bases in the middle. The CDR3 sequence is 13 residues long. This chain joins TRBV7-9 and TRBJ2-1, with a possible D match to TRBD2 (6 bases). The TCR originated in a human donor in good health. Sequenced input: non-Treg CD4+ T cells sorted from blood. The CDR3: CASSLGGLIEQFF. CDR3 bases: TGTGCCAGCAGCTTAGGGGGACTGATTGAGCAGTTCTTC.